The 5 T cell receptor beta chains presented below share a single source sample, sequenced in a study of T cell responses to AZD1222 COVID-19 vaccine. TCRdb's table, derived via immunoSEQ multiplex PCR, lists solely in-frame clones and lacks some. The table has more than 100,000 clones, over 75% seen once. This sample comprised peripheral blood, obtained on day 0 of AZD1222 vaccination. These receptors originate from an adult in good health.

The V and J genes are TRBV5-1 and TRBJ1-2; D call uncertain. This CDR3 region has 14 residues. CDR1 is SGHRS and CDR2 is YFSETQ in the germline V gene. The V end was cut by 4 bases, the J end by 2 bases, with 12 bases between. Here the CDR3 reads CASSPTRQNYGYTF. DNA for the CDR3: TGCGCCAGCAGCCCGACCCGGCAAAACTATGGCTACACCTTC. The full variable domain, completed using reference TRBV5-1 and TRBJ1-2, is KAGVTQTPRYLIKTRGQQVTLSCSPISGHRSVSWYQQTPGQGLQFLFEYFSETQRNKGNFPGRFSGRQFSNSRSEMNVSTLELGDSALYLCASSPTRQNYGYTFGSGTRLTVV.

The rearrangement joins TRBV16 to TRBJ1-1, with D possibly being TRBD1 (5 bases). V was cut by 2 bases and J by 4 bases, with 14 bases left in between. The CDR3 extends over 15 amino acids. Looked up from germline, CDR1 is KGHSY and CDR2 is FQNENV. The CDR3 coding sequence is TGTGCCAGCAGCCAAAGGTGGGGGGACGGCACTGAAGCTTTCTTT. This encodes CASSQRWGDGTEAFF.

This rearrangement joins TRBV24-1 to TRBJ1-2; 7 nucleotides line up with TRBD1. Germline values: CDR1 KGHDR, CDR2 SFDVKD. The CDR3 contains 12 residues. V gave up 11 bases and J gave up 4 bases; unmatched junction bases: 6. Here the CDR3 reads CANPTGSYGYTF. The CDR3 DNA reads TGTGCCAATCCGACAGGGAGCTATGGCTACACCTTC.

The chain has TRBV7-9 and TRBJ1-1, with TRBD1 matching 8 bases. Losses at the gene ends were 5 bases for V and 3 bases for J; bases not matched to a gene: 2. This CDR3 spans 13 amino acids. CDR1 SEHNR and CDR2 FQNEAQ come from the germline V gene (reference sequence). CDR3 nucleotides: TGTGCCAGCAGCCCACAGGGGGACACTGAAGCTTTCTTT. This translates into CASSPQGDTEAFF.

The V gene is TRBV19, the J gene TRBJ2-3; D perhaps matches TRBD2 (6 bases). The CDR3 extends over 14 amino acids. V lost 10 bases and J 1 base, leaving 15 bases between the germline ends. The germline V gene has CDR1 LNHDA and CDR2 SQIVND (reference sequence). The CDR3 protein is CATKEGRGTDTQYF. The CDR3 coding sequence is TGTGCCACGAAGGAGGGCCGGGGCACAGATACGCAGTATTTT.